This TCR beta chain was recovered during a study of blood T cells in healthy people across ages. Study-wide results and limits: Possibly, changes in expanded clonotypes were confounded because donor CMV status was unknown. While age rose, TCR beta diversity per million T cells dropped in a roughly linear way.

A remark on this clonotype: Antigen specificity is unknown.

Sample-barcoded 5' priming and a J-beta primer mix drove a second PCR of about 6 to 12 cycles. The template-switch adaptor, which had 12 random nucleotides, put a tag on each cDNA molecule. Sequencing recovered at least 2.5 million CDR3-containing paired-end reads from each sample. TCRdb used MiXCR to reprocess the 5' RACE reads, holding one entry per CDR3 protein. Of some 1,500,000 distinct CDR3 sequences detected, about 42% appear once; the ten largest clones hold over 3.5%. Germline values: CDR1 KGHDR, CDR2 SFDVKD. This CDR3 contains 16 residues. The clonotype comes from a young woman in good health. Sequencing input: blood. V usage is TRBV24-1 and J usage is TRBJ2-1; D may be TRBD1 or TRBD2 (5 bases each). The end of the DNA is better explained by TRBJ2-7, so the J call may be wrong. DNA for the CDR3: TGTGCCACCAGTGATGTTGGGGGACGGTTATACAATGAGCAGTACTTC. It is translated as CATSDVGGRLYNEQYF.